What follows describes a single T cell receptor beta chain. This clone was observed a few times. The clone's antigen remains unknown. No base-level quality is on record; no much larger clone is a single base apart. The collaborating institutions used their own protocols to collect whole blood in K2EDTA tubes. For TCRbeta analysis, collaborator samples were shipped as frozen whole blood, as isolated PBMCs, or as DNA extracted from either sample type. These data originate in a study of blood T cell repertoires in COVID-19 (dated by TCRdb to 2020 to 2021). For the wider study: Samples covering the acute and convalescent phases of COVID-19 were provided by collaborators in the United States, Italy and Spain. The prospective study material was composed of cDNA or gDNA derived from T cells, B-cell-depleted T cells, or PBMCs. Subjects who had been exposed to COVID-19, were actively infected with it, or had recovered from it provided the deeply sampled blood TCRbeta repertoires that made up the dataset. The repertoires were released in a freely available public database meant as a resource for research on the immune response to SARS-CoV-2. The samples were drawn from two sources: the first 160 participants of the ongoing ImmuneRACE study, and 950 to 1,500 subjects contributed by 6 global collaborators. A de-identified subject ID, COVID-19 status, age in years and sex were almost always included in the sample metadata. Where available, HLA class I and class II types were taken from metadata supplied by the sample provider and were not determined by assay-based typing. Overall results and qualifications from the work: The quantity of clinical and demographic metadata differed by source and by participant and was supplied without curation.

The immunoSEQ Assay, a bias-controlled multiplex PCR, was used to amplify TCRbeta CDR3 regions from genomic DNA. As for how the authors treated the data: The number of nucleated cells in each sample was estimated by amplification of reference gene primers within the assay. Sequence reads were collapsed and filtered to measure the absolute abundance of every unique TCRbeta CDR3 rearrangement. Productive Simpson clonality was computed per sample as the square root of Simpson's diversity index over productive rearrangements. In its TCRdb copy, this immuneACCESS table keeps in-frame sequences only and misses some clones. Where compared with another copy, unresolved V genes explain less than half of these, and the others have no known cause. V, J and clone size reflect that table, while D and trimming were determined from the DNA. A total of under 50,000 clones appear in this sample, roughly 77% of them only once. Of the sample, 15% to 20% is held by the ten largest clones.

A distance of 8 bases separates the germline ends of V and J, which lose 5 bases and 1 base respectively. The CDR3 numbers 13 residues from cysteine through phenylalanine. Of the read, only the CDR3 DNA is kept; its 39 bases are in frame from base 1. The clonotype comes from a human donor with active or convalescent COVID-19. The donor label of this sample is uncertain. The chain is encoded by TRBV12-3 or TRBV12-4 joined to TRBJ1-1; confidence is insufficient to name the D gene. Sequenced input: peripheral blood. The DNA sequence is TGTGCCAGCAGTGGCTACAGGAACACTGAAGCTTTCTTT. Translated, it reads CASSGYRNTEAFF.